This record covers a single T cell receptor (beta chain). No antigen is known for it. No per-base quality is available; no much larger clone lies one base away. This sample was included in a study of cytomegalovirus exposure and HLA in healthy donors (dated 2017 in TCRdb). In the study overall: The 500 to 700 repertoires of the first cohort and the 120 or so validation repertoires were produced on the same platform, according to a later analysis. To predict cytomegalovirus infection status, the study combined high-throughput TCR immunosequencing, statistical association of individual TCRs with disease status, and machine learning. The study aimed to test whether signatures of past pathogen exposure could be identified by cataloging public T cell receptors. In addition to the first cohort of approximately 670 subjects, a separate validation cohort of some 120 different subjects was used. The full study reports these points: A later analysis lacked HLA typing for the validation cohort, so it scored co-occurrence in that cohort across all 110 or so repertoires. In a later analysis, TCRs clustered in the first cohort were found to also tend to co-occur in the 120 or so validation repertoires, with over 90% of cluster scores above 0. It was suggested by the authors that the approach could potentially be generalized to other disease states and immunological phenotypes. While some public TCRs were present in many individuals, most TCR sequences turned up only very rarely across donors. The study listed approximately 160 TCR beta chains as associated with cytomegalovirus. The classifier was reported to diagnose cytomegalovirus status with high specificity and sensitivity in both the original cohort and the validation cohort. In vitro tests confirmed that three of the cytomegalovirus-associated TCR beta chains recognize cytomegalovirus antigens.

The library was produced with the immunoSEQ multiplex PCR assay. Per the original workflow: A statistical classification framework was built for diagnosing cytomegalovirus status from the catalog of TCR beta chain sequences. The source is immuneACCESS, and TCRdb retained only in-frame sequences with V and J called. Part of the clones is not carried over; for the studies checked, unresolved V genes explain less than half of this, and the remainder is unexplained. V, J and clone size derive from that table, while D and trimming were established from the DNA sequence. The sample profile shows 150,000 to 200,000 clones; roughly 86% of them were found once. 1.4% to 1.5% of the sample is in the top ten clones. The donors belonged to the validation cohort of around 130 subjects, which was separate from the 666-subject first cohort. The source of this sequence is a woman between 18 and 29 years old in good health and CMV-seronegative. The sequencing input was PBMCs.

The nucleotide sequence reads TGCGCCAGCAGTGAGTCGACTAGCTATGGTAGTGAGCAGTTCTTC. Translation gives CASSESTSYGSEQFF. The chain was built from TRBV10-1 and TRBJ2-1; 7 bases in the middle match TRBD2. From cysteine to phenylalanine, the CDR3 is 15 amino acids long. Just CDR3 DNA is preserved here, 45 bases in frame from base 1. From a lookup of the germline V gene (reference sequence), CDR1 and CDR2 are WNHNN and SYGVQD. V is trimmed back by 0 bases and J by 9 bases, and the junction contains 8 bases that no gene match accounts for.